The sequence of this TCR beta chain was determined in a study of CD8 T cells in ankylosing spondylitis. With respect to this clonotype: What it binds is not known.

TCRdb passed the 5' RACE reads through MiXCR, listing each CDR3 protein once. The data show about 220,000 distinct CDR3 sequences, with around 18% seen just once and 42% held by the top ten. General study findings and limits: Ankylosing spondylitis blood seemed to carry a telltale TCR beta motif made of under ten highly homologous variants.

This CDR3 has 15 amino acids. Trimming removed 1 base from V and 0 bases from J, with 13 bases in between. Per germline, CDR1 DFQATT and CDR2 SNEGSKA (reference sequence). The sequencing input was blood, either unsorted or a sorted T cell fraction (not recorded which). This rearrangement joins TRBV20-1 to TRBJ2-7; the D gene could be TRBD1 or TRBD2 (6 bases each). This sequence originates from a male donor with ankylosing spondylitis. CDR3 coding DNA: TGCAGTGCTAGAGGAAGGGGGGCAAACTCCTACGAGCAGTACTTC. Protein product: CSARGRGANSYEQYF.